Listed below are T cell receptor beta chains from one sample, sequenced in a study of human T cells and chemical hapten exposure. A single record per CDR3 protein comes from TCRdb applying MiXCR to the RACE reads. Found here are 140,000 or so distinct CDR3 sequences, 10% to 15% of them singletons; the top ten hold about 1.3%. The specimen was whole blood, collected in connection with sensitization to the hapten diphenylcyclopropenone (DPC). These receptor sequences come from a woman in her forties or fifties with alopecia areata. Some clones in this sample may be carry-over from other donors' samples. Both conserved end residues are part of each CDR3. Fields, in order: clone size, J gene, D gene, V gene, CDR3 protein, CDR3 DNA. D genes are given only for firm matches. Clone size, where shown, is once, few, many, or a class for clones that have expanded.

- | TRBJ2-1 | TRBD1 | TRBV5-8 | CASSLGTGVSAEQFF | TGTGCCAGCAGTCTCGGGACAGGGGTGTCGGCTGAGCAGTTCTTC
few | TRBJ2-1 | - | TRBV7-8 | CASSPWTLNSYNEQFF | TGTGCCAGCAGCCCCTGGACCCTAAACTCCTACAATGAGCAGTTCTTC
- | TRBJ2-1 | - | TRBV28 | CASPPSGLSSYNEQFF | TGTGCCAGCCCCCCCTCGGGGCTTTCCTCCTACAATGAGCAGTTCTTC
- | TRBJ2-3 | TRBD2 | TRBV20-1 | CSARERLATSRDTQYF | TGCAGTGCTAGAGAGCGACTAGCGACCTCACGGGATACGCAGTATTTT
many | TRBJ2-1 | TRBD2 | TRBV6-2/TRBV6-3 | CASIREGSYNEQFF | TGTGCCAGCATACGGGAGGGGTCCTACAATGAGCAGTTCTTC
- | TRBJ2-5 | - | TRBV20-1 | CSARLPDGRTQETQYF | TGCAGTGCTAGGCTCCCCGACGGACGGACGCAAGAGACCCAGTACTTC
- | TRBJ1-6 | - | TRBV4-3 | CASSQDEAQHNSPLHF | TGCGCCAGCAGCCAAGATGAGGCACAGCATAATTCACCCCTCCACTTT
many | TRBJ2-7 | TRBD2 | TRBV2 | CASRGSTSGASYEQYF | TGTGCCAGCAGGGGGTCTACTAGCGGGGCCTCCTACGAGCAGTACTTC
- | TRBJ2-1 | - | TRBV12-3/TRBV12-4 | CASSLARRVPSDEQFF | TGTGCCAGCAGTTTAGCGCGGCGCGTCCCTTCAGATGAGCAGTTCTTC
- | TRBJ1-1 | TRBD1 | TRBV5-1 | CASSLATQGLAEAFF | TGCGCCAGCAGCTTGGCCACACAGGGGCTGGCTGAAGCTTTCTTT
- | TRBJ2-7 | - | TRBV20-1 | CSAIAVLGYEQYF | TGCAGTGCTATAGCGGTCCTGGGCTACGAGCAGTACTTC
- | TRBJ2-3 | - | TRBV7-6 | CASSRQVADTQYF | TGTGCCAGCAGCAGGCAAGTGGCAGATACGCAGTATTTT
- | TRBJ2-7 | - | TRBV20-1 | CSATGTYEQYF | TGCAGTGCTACCGGTACCTACGAGCAGTACTTC
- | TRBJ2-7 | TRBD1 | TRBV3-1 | CASSYPGQGDHEQYF | TGTGCCAGCAGCTACCCGGGACAGGGGGACCACGAGCAGTACTTC
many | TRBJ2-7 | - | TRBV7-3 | CASGPAWGEQYF | TGTGCCAGCGGACCTGCGTGGGGCGAGCAGTACTTC
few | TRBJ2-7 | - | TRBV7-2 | CASSPPWGEQYF | TGTGCCAGCAGCCCCCCATGGGGCGAGCAGTACTTC
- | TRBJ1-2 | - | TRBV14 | CASSTTGIYGYTF | TGTGCCAGCAGTACAACAGGGATCTATGGCTACACCTTC
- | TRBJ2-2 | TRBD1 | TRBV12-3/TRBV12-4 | CASRAPGTENTGELFF | TGTGCCAGCAGAGCACCCGGGACAGAGAACACCGGGGAGCTGTTTTTT
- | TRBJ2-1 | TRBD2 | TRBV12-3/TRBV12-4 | CASMKTSGRISEQFF | TGTGCCAGCATGAAGACTAGCGGGAGGATCAGCGAGCAGTTCTTC
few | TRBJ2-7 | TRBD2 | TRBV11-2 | CASSLGGTTRTYEQYF | TGTGCCAGCAGCTTAGGGGGGACTACACGGACCTACGAGCAGTACTTC
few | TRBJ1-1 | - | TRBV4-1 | CASSLMTRGALNTEAFF | TGCGCCAGCAGCTTAATGACCCGAGGGGCTCTGAACACTGAAGCTTTCTTT
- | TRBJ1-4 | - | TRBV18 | CASSVAGVAPNEKLFF | TGTGCCAGCTCAGTTGCAGGCGTCGCCCCGAATGAAAAACTGTTTTTT
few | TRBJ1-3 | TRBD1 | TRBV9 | CASSSQPQGSGNTIYF | TGTGCCAGCAGCTCCCAACCACAGGGGTCTGGAAACACCATATATTTT
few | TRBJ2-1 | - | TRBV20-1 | CSARDTPEQFF | TGCAGTGCTAGAGATACCCCTGAGCAGTTCTTC
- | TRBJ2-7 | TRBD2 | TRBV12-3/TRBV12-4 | CASSFPGTKVSEQYF | TGTGCCAGCAGTTTCCCAGGGACTAAGGTCTCCGAGCAGTACTTC
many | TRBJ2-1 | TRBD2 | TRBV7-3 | CASSPYPSGSAYNEQFF | TGTGCCAGCAGCCCTTACCCTAGCGGGTCCGCCTACAATGAGCAGTTCTTC
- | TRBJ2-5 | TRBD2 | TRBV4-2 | CARGAVGLAEMYQETQYF | TGTGCCAGGGGCGCTGTGGGACTAGCGGAGATGTACCAAGAGACCCAGTACTTC
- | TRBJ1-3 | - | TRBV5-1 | CASSLEAAGNTIYF | TGCGCCAGCAGCTTGGAGGCAGCTGGAAACACCATATATTTT
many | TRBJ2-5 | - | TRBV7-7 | CASSSQLGKETQYF | TGTGCTAGCAGCTCTCAGTTGGGGAAAGAGACCCAGTACTTC
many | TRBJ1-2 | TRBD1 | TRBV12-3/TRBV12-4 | CASSSGQGANYGYTF | TGTGCCAGCAGTAGTGGACAGGGGGCTAACTATGGCTACACCTTC
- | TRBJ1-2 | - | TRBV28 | CASSPPGSGYTF | TGTGCCAGCAGTCCCCCAGGAAGTGGCTACACCTTC
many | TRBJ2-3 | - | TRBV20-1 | CSAEDFLGRTDTQYF | TGCAGTGCTGAAGACTTCCTTGGGAGAACAGATACGCAGTATTTT
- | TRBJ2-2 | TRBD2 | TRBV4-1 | CASRGTSGYTGELFF | TGCGCCAGCCGAGGGACTAGCGGATACACCGGGGAGCTGTTTTTT
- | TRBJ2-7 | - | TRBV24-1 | CATSDPTERRDEQYF | TGTGCCACCAGTGACCCGACCGAGAGAAGGGACGAGCAGTACTTC
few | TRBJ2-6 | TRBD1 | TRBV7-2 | CASSLGGTGAGANVLTF | TGTGCCAGCAGCTTAGGAGGGACAGGGGCTGGGGCCAACGTCCTGACTTTC
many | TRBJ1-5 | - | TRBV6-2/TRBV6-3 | CASSYFLQGQPQHF | TGTGCCAGCAGTTACTTCTTGCAGGGACAGCCCCAGCATTTT
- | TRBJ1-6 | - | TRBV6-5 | CASSYFVGTRSSYNSPLHF | TGTGCCAGCAGTTATTTTGTAGGGACAAGGAGCTCCTATAATTCACCCCTCCACTTT
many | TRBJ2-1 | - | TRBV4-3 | CASSQDGAGIPYNEQFF | TGCGCCAGCAGCCAAGATGGGGCGGGAATCCCCTACAATGAGCAGTTCTTC
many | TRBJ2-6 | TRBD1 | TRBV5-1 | CASSSPTGSGANVLTF | TGCGCCAGCAGCTCACCGACAGGGTCTGGGGCCAACGTCCTGACTTTC
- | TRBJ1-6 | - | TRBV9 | CASSVETYNSPLHF | TGTGCCAGCAGCGTAGAGACCTATAATTCACCCCTCCACTTT
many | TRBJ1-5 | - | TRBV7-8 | CASSLTDSRSQPQHF | TGTGCCAGCAGCTTAACGGACAGTAGAAGTCAGCCCCAGCATTTT
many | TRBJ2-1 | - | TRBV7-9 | CASSFGKSPYNEQFF | TGTGCCAGCAGCTTTGGGAAATCCCCCTACAATGAGCAGTTCTTC
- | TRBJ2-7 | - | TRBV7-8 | CASSTTSGRDEQYF | TGTGCCAGCAGCACCACCTCGGGACGAGACGAGCAGTACTTC
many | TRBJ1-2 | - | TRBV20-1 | CSARKGPYGYTF | TGCAGTGCTAGAAAGGGACCCTATGGCTACACCTTC
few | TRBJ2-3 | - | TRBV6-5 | CASSYRAADTQYF | TGTGCCAGCAGTTACAGGGCCGCAGATACGCAGTATTTT
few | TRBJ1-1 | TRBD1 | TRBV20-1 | CSASRGPGTEAFF | TGCAGTGCCTCCAGGGGGCCCGGGACTGAAGCTTTCTTT
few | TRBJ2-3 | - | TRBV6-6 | CASSLDKSTDTQYF | TGTGCCAGCAGTTTGGACAAGAGCACAGATACGCAGTATTTT
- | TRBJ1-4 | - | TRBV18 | CASSLSTPGNEKLFF | TGTGCCAGCTCACTTTCCACCCCTGGTAATGAAAAACTGTTTTTT
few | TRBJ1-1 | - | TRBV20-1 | CSASGPIRAFF | TGCAGTGCTAGTGGGCCCATTCGGGCTTTCTTT
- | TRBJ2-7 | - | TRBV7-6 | CASSLRRDGTYEQYF | TGTGCCAGCAGCTTACGACGGGACGGAACCTACGAGCAGTACTTC
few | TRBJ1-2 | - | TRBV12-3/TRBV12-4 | CASRGLGRVDGYTF | TGTGCCAGCAGGGGATTGGGCAGGGTGGATGGCTACACCTTC
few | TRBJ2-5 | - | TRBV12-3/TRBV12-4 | CASSPGTSETQYF | TGTGCCAGCAGTCCCGGGACAAGTGAGACCCAGTACTTC
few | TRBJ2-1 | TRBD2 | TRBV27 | CASRFTSGRNYNEQFF | TGTGCCAGCAGATTTACTAGCGGGCGAAATTACAATGAGCAGTTCTTC
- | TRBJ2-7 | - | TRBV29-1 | CSVAGEQYF | TGCAGCGTCGCGGGCGAGCAGTACTTC
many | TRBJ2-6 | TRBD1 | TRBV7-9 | CASSLGGGQGSGANVLTF | TGTGCCAGCAGCTTAGGAGGGGGCCAGGGCTCTGGGGCCAACGTCCTGACTTTC
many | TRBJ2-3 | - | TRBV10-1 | CASSESTSTDTQYF | TGCGCCAGCAGTGAGTCGACTAGCACAGATACGCAGTATTTT
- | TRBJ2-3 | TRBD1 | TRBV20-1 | CSAFQRGPGTDTQYF | TGCAGTGCCTTTCAGAGGGGGCCCGGCACAGATACGCAGTATTTT